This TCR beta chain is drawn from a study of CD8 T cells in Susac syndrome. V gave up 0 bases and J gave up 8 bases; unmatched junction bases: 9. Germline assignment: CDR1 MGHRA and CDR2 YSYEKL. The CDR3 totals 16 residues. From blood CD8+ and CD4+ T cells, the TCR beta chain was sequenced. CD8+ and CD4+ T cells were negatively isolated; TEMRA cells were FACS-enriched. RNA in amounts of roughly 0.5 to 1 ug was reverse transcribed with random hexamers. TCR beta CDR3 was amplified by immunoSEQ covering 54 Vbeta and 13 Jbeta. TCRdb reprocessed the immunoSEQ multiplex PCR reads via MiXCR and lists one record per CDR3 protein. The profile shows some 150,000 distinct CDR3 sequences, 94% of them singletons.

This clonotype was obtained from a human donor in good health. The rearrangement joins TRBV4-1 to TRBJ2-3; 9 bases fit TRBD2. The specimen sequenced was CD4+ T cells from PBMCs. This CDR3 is CASSQDRGSGSVTQYF. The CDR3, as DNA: TGCGCCAGCAGCCAAGATCGCGGTAGCGGGAGTGTTACGCAGTATTTT.